This is a list of T cell receptor beta chains from one sample in a study of cytomegalovirus exposure and HLA in healthy donors. Clones were sequenced by immunoSEQ multiplex PCR, and TCRdb holds only the in-frame ones, with some missing. There are roughly 43,000 clones in the sample; about 60% occur only once, and about 9% lies in the top ten. Sequences were obtained from PBMCs. The receptors were sampled from a human donor in good health. CDR3s include the opening cysteine and the closing phenylalanine or tryptophan. The order of the fields is clone size, D gene, V gene, J gene, CDR3 DNA, CDR3 protein. A D gene is named only where the DNA matches it firmly. Clone size appears in some rows only: once, few, many, or a class for an expanded clone.

abundance: NA
d_gene: NA
v_gene: TRBV10-3
j_gene: TRBJ1-1
CDR3nt: TGTGCCATCAGTGGGGAGGGCCACAACACTGAAGCTTTCTTT
CDR3aa: CAISGEGHNTEAFF

abundance: NA
d_gene: NA
v_gene: TRBV11-3
j_gene: TRBJ1-2
CDR3nt: TGTGCCAGCAGCTTATCCGAACAGGGTGATGGCTACACCTTC
CDR3aa: CASSLSEQGDGYTF

abundance: NA
d_gene: NA
v_gene: TRBV4-1
j_gene: TRBJ1-5
CDR3nt: TGCGCCAGCAGCCTGACAGAAAGCAATCAGCCCCAGCATTTT
CDR3aa: CASSLTESNQPQHF

abundance: NA
d_gene: NA
v_gene: TRBV15
j_gene: TRBJ2-1
CDR3nt: TGTGCCACCAGCAGAGCGGGGAACGAGCAGTTCTTC
CDR3aa: CATSRAGNEQFF

abundance: few
d_gene: TRBD1
v_gene: TRBV6-5
j_gene: TRBJ1-5
CDR3nt: TGTGCCAGCAGTTTTAGGGACAGGGGACGCAATCAGCCCCAGCATTTT
CDR3aa: CASSFRDRGRNQPQHF

abundance: few
d_gene: NA
v_gene: TRBV18
j_gene: TRBJ1-6
CDR3nt: TGTGCCAGCTCACCTCAGGACAGAGGGGATAATTCACCCCTCCACTTT
CDR3aa: CASSPQDRGDNSPLHF

abundance: NA
d_gene: NA
v_gene: TRBV15
j_gene: TRBJ1-3
CDR3nt: TGTGCCACCAGCACCTTTGGAAACACCATATATTTT
CDR3aa: CATSTFGNTIYF

abundance: NA
d_gene: NA
v_gene: TRBV30
j_gene: TRBJ2-1
CDR3nt: TGTGCCTGGGGACAGCTCAGCAATGAGCAGTTCTTC
CDR3aa: CAWGQLSNEQFF

abundance: NA
d_gene: NA
v_gene: TRBV19
j_gene: TRBJ1-2
CDR3nt: TGTGCCAGTAGTCGGTTGCCGACTTATGGCTACACCTTC
CDR3aa: CASSRLPTYGYTF

abundance: NA
d_gene: TRBD1
v_gene: TRBV11-2
j_gene: TRBJ1-2
CDR3nt: TGTGCCAGCAGCTTAGGGAGGACAGGGCCTAACTATGGCTACACCTTC
CDR3aa: CASSLGRTGPNYGYTF

abundance: few
d_gene: NA
v_gene: TRBV6-6
j_gene: TRBJ1-6
CDR3nt: TGTGCCAGCAGCCCTCAGGGAACCAATTCACCCCTCCACTTT
CDR3aa: CASSPQGTNSPLHF

abundance: NA
d_gene: NA
v_gene: TRBV7-3
j_gene: TRBJ2-1
CDR3nt: TGTGCCAGCAGCCGTAATAGCGGCTACAATGAGCAGTTCTTC
CDR3aa: CASSRNSGYNEQFF

abundance: NA
d_gene: TRBD1
v_gene: TRBV30
j_gene: TRBJ2-7
CDR3nt: TGTGCCTGGAGCCTGACAGGGGTGGACAACGAGCAGTACTTC
CDR3aa: CAWSLTGVDNEQYF

abundance: NA
d_gene: NA
v_gene: TRBV15
j_gene: TRBJ2-3
CDR3nt: TGTGCCACCAGCAGACGGGCTATAGGGTCCAGGGCTCGGGCAGATACGCAGTATTTT
CDR3aa: CATSRRAIGSRARADTQYF

abundance: NA
d_gene: NA
v_gene: TRBV30
j_gene: TRBJ1-5
CDR3nt: TGTGCCTGGAGTGTATCGGGGGACCAGCCCCAGCATTTT
CDR3aa: CAWSVSGDQPQHF

abundance: once
d_gene: NA
v_gene: TRBV9
j_gene: TRBJ1-5
CDR3nt: TGTGCCAGCAGCGTAGCCCCTCAGGGTGATCAGCCCCAGCATTTT
CDR3aa: CASSVAPQGDQPQHF

abundance: few
d_gene: NA
v_gene: TRBV19
j_gene: TRBJ1-4
CDR3nt: TGTGCCAGTAGTAGCCCAGGGCGTCGGGAAAAACTGTTTTTT
CDR3aa: CASSSPGRREKLFF

abundance: NA
d_gene: TRBD1
v_gene: TRBV6-1
j_gene: TRBJ2-5
CDR3nt: TGTGCCAGCAGTCCGGGACAGGTGGGAGAGACCCAGTACTTC
CDR3aa: CASSPGQVGETQYF

abundance: NA
d_gene: NA
v_gene: TRBV5-4
j_gene: TRBJ1-6
CDR3nt: TGTGCCAGCAGCCCGACTGAGAATTCACCCCTCCACTTT
CDR3aa: CASSPTENSPLHF

abundance: NA
d_gene: TRBD1
v_gene: TRBV6-5
j_gene: TRBJ1-2
CDR3nt: TGTGCCAGCAGTTATCAAGGGACAGGGGCTAACTATGGCTACACCTTC
CDR3aa: CASSYQGTGANYGYTF

abundance: NA
d_gene: NA
v_gene: TRBV4-3
j_gene: TRBJ1-2
CDR3nt: TGCGCCAGCAGCCAAGATGAGAAAGGGGGGGATGGCTACACCTTC
CDR3aa: CASSQDEKGGDGYTF

abundance: NA
d_gene: NA
v_gene: TRBV27
j_gene: TRBJ2-3
CDR3nt: TGTGCCAGCAGTCCACTCGGGGGTTCAGATACGCAGTATTTT
CDR3aa: CASSPLGGSDTQYF

abundance: NA
d_gene: NA
v_gene: TRBV7-2
j_gene: TRBJ1-2
CDR3nt: TGTGCCAGCAGCTTGGGCAGCTCCTATGGCTACACCTTC
CDR3aa: CASSLGSSYGYTF

abundance: NA
d_gene: NA
v_gene: TRBV7-9
j_gene: TRBJ1-2
CDR3nt: TGTGCCAGCAGCTTTCCCGGTAGCTATGGCTACACCTTC
CDR3aa: CASSFPGSYGYTF

abundance: NA
d_gene: TRBD2
v_gene: TRBV5-4
j_gene: TRBJ2-3
CDR3nt: TGTGCCAGCAGCCCGGGGGGACTGAGCACAGATACGCAGTATTTT
CDR3aa: CASSPGGLSTDTQYF

abundance: once
d_gene: TRBD2
v_gene: TRBV29-1
j_gene: TRBJ2-1
CDR3nt: TGCAGCGTTCGGGGGGTCCTATACAATGAGCAGTTCTTC
CDR3aa: CSVRGVLYNEQFF

abundance: few
d_gene: NA
v_gene: TRBV30
j_gene: TRBJ1-5
CDR3nt: TGTGCCTGGACGGGACAAATAGTGGATCAGCCCCAGCATTTT
CDR3aa: CAWTGQIVDQPQHF

abundance: NA
d_gene: TRBD2
v_gene: TRBV25-1
j_gene: TRBJ2-7
CDR3nt: TGTGCCAGCAGCGAGCGGGGGGGCATCTACGAGCAGTACTTC
CDR3aa: CASSERGGIYEQYF

abundance: NA
d_gene: TRBD1
v_gene: TRBV5-1
j_gene: TRBJ1-4
CDR3nt: TGCGCCAGCAGCATCCCACAGGGGGGTAATGAAAAACTGTTTTTT
CDR3aa: CASSIPQGGNEKLFF

abundance: NA
d_gene: NA
v_gene: TRBV7-6
j_gene: TRBJ2-2
CDR3nt: TGTGCCAGCAGCCCCGGGGGAACGAACACCGGGGAGCTGTTTTTT
CDR3aa: CASSPGGTNTGELFF

abundance: NA
d_gene: TRBD1
v_gene: TRBV29-1
j_gene: TRBJ1-1
CDR3nt: TGCAGCGTTCCGGACAGGGGAATGAACACTGAAGCTTTCTTT
CDR3aa: CSVPDRGMNTEAFF

abundance: NA
d_gene: NA
v_gene: TRBV5-4
j_gene: TRBJ1-1
CDR3nt: TGTGCCAGCAGCTTGGGTGGCCGACTCGCGGGGGTAAACACTGAAGCTTTCTTT
CDR3aa: CASSLGGRLAGVNTEAFF

abundance: NA
d_gene: NA
v_gene: TRBV29-1
j_gene: TRBJ2-1
CDR3nt: TGCAGCGTTGCACAGGACACCTACAATGAGCAGTTCTTC
CDR3aa: CSVAQDTYNEQFF

abundance: once
d_gene: TRBD1
v_gene: TRBV6-1
j_gene: TRBJ1-6
CDR3nt: TGTGCCAGCAGTGTTAGGACAGGGACTCTCAATTCACCCCTCCACTTT
CDR3aa: CASSVRTGTLNSPLHF

abundance: NA
d_gene: TRBD1
v_gene: TRBV7-9
j_gene: TRBJ2-7
CDR3nt: TGTGCCAGCAGCTTAGGGCCTAGGGGACAGCCCTACGAGCAGTACTTC
CDR3aa: CASSLGPRGQPYEQYF

abundance: NA
d_gene: TRBD1
v_gene: TRBV5-4
j_gene: TRBJ1-4
CDR3nt: TGTGCCAGCAGCTACGACAGGGGGCAAGAAAAACTGTTTTTT
CDR3aa: CASSYDRGQEKLFF

abundance: NA
d_gene: NA
v_gene: TRBV5-1
j_gene: TRBJ1-1
CDR3nt: TGCGCCAGCAGCTTGGCCCCCGAGGGTCGGAGCACTGAAGCTTTCTTT
CDR3aa: CASSLAPEGRSTEAFF

abundance: NA
d_gene: TRBD2
v_gene: TRBV9
j_gene: TRBJ2-1
CDR3nt: TGTGCCAGCAGCGTAAGCGGGGGGGCTTTTGATGAGCAGTTCTTC
CDR3aa: CASSVSGGAFDEQFF

abundance: NA
d_gene: NA
v_gene: TRBV28
j_gene: TRBJ1-4
CDR3nt: TGTGCCAGCACTCTAAATGAAAAACTGTTTTTT
CDR3aa: CASTLNEKLFF

abundance: NA
d_gene: TRBD2
v_gene: TRBV19
j_gene: TRBJ2-1
CDR3nt: TGTGCCAGTAGTGAGGCGGGGGGGCCCGATGAGCAGTTCTTC
CDR3aa: CASSEAGGPDEQFF

abundance: NA
d_gene: NA
v_gene: TRBV19
j_gene: TRBJ1-2
CDR3nt: TGTGCCACCGCCGTGGACAGATACTACACCTTC
CDR3aa: CATAVDRYYTF

abundance: few
d_gene: NA
v_gene: TRBV5-1
j_gene: TRBJ2-1
CDR3nt: TGCGCCAGCAGCCGGGAGGGGGCGCATGAGCAGTTCTTC
CDR3aa: CASSREGAHEQFF

abundance: NA
d_gene: TRBD2
v_gene: TRBV5-4
j_gene: TRBJ2-1
CDR3nt: TGTGCCAGCAGCTCCGGACTAGCGGGGATATACAATGAGCAGTTCTTC
CDR3aa: CASSSGLAGIYNEQFF

abundance: NA
d_gene: NA
v_gene: TRBV27
j_gene: TRBJ1-4
CDR3nt: TGTGCCAGCAGTTTTCGGAGTTATGAAAAACTGTTTTTT
CDR3aa: CASSFRSYEKLFF

abundance: NA
d_gene: NA
v_gene: TRBV4-1
j_gene: TRBJ2-1
CDR3nt: TGCGCCAGCAGCCAAGATCTGGAGGAAGAGCAGTTCTTC
CDR3aa: CASSQDLEEEQFF

abundance: NA
d_gene: NA
v_gene: TRBV7-9
j_gene: TRBJ1-1
CDR3nt: TGTGCCAGCAGCTTTCCAGATAACACTGAAGCTTTCTTT
CDR3aa: CASSFPDNTEAFF

abundance: few
d_gene: NA
v_gene: TRBV7-8
j_gene: TRBJ1-5
CDR3nt: TGTGCCAGCAGCTTTGATTCGGGTCAGCCCCAGCATTTT
CDR3aa: CASSFDSGQPQHF